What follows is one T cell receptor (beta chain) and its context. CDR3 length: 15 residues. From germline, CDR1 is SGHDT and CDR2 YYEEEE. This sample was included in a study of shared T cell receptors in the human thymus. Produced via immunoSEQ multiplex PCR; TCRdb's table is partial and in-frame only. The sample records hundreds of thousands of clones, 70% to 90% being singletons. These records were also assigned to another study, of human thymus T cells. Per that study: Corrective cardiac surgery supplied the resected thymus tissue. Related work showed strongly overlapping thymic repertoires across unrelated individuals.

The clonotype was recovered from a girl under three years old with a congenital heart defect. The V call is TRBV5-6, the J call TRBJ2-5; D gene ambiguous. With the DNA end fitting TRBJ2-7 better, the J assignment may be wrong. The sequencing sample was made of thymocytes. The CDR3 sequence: CASTLRRFYSYEQYF. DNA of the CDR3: TGTGCCAGCACCCTGAGGCGGTTCTACTCCTACGAGCAGTACTTC.